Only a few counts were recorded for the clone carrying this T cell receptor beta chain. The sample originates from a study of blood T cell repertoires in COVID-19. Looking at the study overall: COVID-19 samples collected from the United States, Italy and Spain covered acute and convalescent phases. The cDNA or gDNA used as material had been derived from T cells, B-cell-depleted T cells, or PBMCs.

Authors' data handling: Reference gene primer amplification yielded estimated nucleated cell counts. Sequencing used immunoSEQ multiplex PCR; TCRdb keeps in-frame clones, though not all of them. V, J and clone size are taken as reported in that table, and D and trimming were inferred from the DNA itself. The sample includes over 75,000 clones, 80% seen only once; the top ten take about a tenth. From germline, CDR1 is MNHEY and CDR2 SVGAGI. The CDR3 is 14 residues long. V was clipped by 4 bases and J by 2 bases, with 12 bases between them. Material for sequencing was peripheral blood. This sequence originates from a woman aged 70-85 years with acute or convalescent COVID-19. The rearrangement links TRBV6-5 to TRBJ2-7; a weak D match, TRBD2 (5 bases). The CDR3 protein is CASSSSTGTYEQYF. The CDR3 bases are TGTGCCAGCAGTTCGTCCACCGGGACCTACGAGCAGTACTTC.